This T cell receptor beta chain was recovered during a study of cytomegalovirus exposure and HLA in healthy donors. V was pared by 4 bases and J by 2 bases, with 8 bases of the junction left unmatched. The CDR3 totals 16 residues. Germline values: CDR1 SGHDN, CDR2 FVKESK. In regard to this clone: Its target is unknown.

This table comes from immunoSEQ multiplex PCR, and its TCRdb copy is limited to in-frame clones, with some not included. The sample consists of roughly 150,000 clones, about 89% of them appearing once. Whole-study results and caveats: Researchers counted 164 TCR beta chains as cytomegalovirus-associated.

The sequence came from a young woman in good health and CMV-seropositive. The rearrangement uses TRBV14 and TRBJ2-3; 8 bases fit TRBD1. The sample was PBMCs. For the CDR3, the DNA is TGTGCCAGCAGCCCGGGGACAGGTTTATTCACAGATACGCAGTATTTT. As protein: CASSPGTGLFTDTQYF.